The 14 T cell receptor beta chains presented below share a single source sample, sequenced in a study of blood T cell repertoires in COVID-19. Sequencing was performed with immunoSEQ multiplex PCR; in TCRdb, only in-frame clones are kept and a portion is missing. The repertoire holds about 140,000 clones, 60% to 85% seen once, with more than 3.5% in the top ten. Sequencing was done on a sample of peripheral blood. The receptors originated from an elderly woman with active or convalescent COVID-19.

This chain connects TRBV13 to TRBJ1-6; TRBD1 matches at 7 bases. The CDR3 covers 15 residues. With V trimmed by 4 bases and J by 10 bases, 10 bases remained unmatched. CDR1 and CDR2 from the germline V gene are PRHDT and FYEKMQ (reference sequence). The CDR3, as DNA: TGTGCCAGCAGCTCCTCGACAGGGATGGGCTCACCCCTCCACTTT. Translating gives CASSSSTGMGSPLHF.

The chain uses TRBV19 and TRBJ2-5; TRBD1 aligns across 8 bases. This CDR3 region has 14 residues. The trim removed 3 bases at V and 2 bases at J, leaving 2 bases unmatched. CDR1 LNHDA and CDR2 SQIVND come from the germline V gene (reference sequence). The CDR3 coding sequence is TGTGCCAGTAGTATGACAGGGGTTCAAGAGACCCAGTACTTC. It is translated as CASSMTGVQETQYF.

This clone was recorded a few times. The V call is TRBV4-1, the J call TRBJ2-1, with 13 bases matching TRBD2. This CDR3 region has 16 residues. The V and J ends lost 5 bases and 12 bases, in that order; junction bases with no gene match: 13. Germline lookup yields CDR1 MGHRA and CDR2 YSYEKL. The CDR3 DNA follows: TGCGCCAGCAGCAAAGCCCATACTAGCGGGGGGGGTTGGCAGTTCTTC. This encodes CASSKAHTSGGGWQFF.

The genes are TRBV28 and TRBJ1-1; TRBD1 might be the D (6 bases). The CDR3 loop spans 11 amino acids. The V gene's germline CDR1 is MDHEN and CDR2 SYDVKM. V was pared by 9 bases and J by 6 bases, with 11 bases between. CDR3: CASEGGAEAFF. The CDR3 DNA sequence: TGTGCCAGTGAGGGGGGGGCTGAAGCTTTCTTT.

The CDR3 nucleotides read TGTGCCAGCAGCATCGGGACAGGGGGCCGGGAGACCCAGTACTTC. Translated: CASSIGTGGRETQYF. The chain is built from TRBV5-6 and TRBJ2-5, with 12 bases fitting TRBD1. V was clipped by 4 bases and J by 5 bases; unmatched bases: 6. CDR1 is SGHDT and CDR2 is YYEEEE in the germline V gene. This CDR3 has 15 residues.

The chain recombines TRBV18 with TRBJ2-5, with D possibly TRBD2 on 5 matching bases. The CDR3 totals 15 residues. Germline V CDR1 and CDR2: KGHSH, LQKENI. Trimming left V 3 bases short and J 3 bases short, with 14 bases between. CDR3 DNA sequence: TGTGCCAGCTCACCGGGGTTTGGGGAGAAAGAGACCCAGTACTTC. Encoded protein: CASSPGFGEKETQYF.

CDR3 DNA: TGCGCCACCGCCGACAGTTCTCTCTCCTACGAGCAGTACTTC. Protein sequence: CATADSSLSYEQYF. The genes are TRBV4-1 and TRBJ2-7; a possible D gene is TRBD1 (5 bases). The CDR3 extends over 14 amino acids. Per germline, CDR1 MGHRA and CDR2 YSYEKL. V lost 10 bases and J 0 bases, leaving 16 bases between the germline ends.

V is TRBV4-2 and J is TRBJ1-2, with D maybe TRBD1 (5 bases). The germline CDR1 and CDR2 sequences are LGHNA and YNFKEQ. The CDR3 spans 13 residues. V lost 1 base and J lost 7, with 10 bases in between. CDR3: CASSQVTGVGYTF. CDR3 sequence (DNA): TGTGCCAGCAGCCAAGTTACGGGGGTTGGCTACACCTTC.

The rearrangement uses TRBV30 and TRBJ1-2; 9 nucleotides match TRBD1. The V gene's germline CDR1 is GTSNPN and CDR2 SVGIG (reference sequence). The length of the CDR3 is 11 residues. Trimming cost V 8 bases and J 5 bases; bases outside gene matches: 3. The CDR3 here is CAGGQGYGYTF. In DNA form, the CDR3 reads TGTGCCGGGGGACAGGGTTATGGCTACACCTTC.

The genes are TRBV6-5 and TRBJ2-3; 9 nucleotides match TRBD1. The germline gives CDR1 MNHEY, CDR2 SVGAGI. This CDR3 has 15 amino acids. V dropped 6 bases and J dropped 3; count of bases not matched to a gene: 7. The CDR3 sequence: CASRPLGTGTDTQYF. In DNA, the CDR3 is TGTGCCAGCAGGCCCCTTGGGACAGGGACAGATACGCAGTATTTT.

J is TRBJ1-6 and V is TRBV7-2; D remains ambiguous. The CDR3 is made up of 15 amino acids. V gave up 1 base and J gave up 8 bases, with 12 bases separating them. Germline CDR1 SGHTA, CDR2 FQGNSA. The CDR3 sequence is CASSLGSAPHSPLHF. The CDR3 bases are TGTGCCAGCAGCTTAGGGAGTGCCCCCCATTCACCCCTCCACTTT.

This chain joins TRBV7-2 and TRBJ1-1, with 7 bases fitting TRBD1. The CDR3 covers 15 residues. Germline CDR1 is SGHTA and CDR2 is FQGNSA. V was clipped by 6 bases and J by 4 bases; unmatched bases: 11. In DNA form, the CDR3 reads TGTGCCAGCAGAACTCTTCAGGGGGGAGGCACTGAAGCTTTCTTT. Translated: CASRTLQGGGTEAFF. Combining the CDR3 with reference TRBV7-2 and TRBJ1-1 gives the whole variable domain GAGVSQSPSNKVTEKGKDVELRCDPISGHTALYWYRQSLGQGLEFLIYFQGNSAPDKSGLPSDRFSAERTGGSVSTLTIQRTQQEDSAVYLCASRTLQGGGTEAFFGQGTRLTVV.

V gene TRBV11-2 combines with J gene TRBJ1-1, with 8 bases aligning to TRBD1. Germline-derived CDR1 and CDR2 are SGHAT and FQNNGV. The CDR3 totals 18 residues. V gave up 0 bases and J gave up 3 bases; unmatched junction bases: 12. The DNA of the CDR3 is TGTGCCAGCAGCTTAGAAGGAGACAGGGGTATTGCGGACACTGAAGCTTTCTTT. Amino acid sequence: CASSLEGDRGIADTEAFF.

This chain links TRBV20-1 with TRBJ1-3; D not certain. V was pared by 3 bases and J by 2 bases, with 14 bases between. CDR3 length equals 15 residues. Germline V gene lookup returns CDR1 DFQATT and CDR2 SNEGSKA (reference sequence). Written as DNA, the CDR3 is TGCAGTGCTAGTCCTAATCCCGTTCCTGGAAACACCATATATTTT. As protein: CSASPNPVPGNTIYF.